This T cell receptor (beta chain) derives from a study of blood T cell repertoires in COVID-19. Overall study context: The cDNA or gDNA used as material had been derived from T cells, B-cell-depleted T cells, or PBMCs.

Produced via immunoSEQ multiplex PCR; TCRdb's table is partial and in-frame only. The sample carries over 150,000 clones, 70% to 85% recorded once. The Seattle site enrolled patients during active infection and followed them longitudinally. This clone appeared once. This CDR3 has 14 amino acids. Losses at the gene ends were 4 bases for V and 2 bases for J; bases not matched to a gene: 3. Looked up from germline, CDR1 is MDHEN and CDR2 is SYDVKM. Sequences were obtained from peripheral blood. The sequence was obtained from a man aged 60 to 75 with COVID-19, enrolled during active disease. The chain recombines TRBV28 with TRBJ2-5; 8 nucleotides match TRBD2. The CDR3 reads CASSYLAGQETQYF. CDR3 nucleotides: TGTGCCAGCAGTTACTTAGCGGGGCAAGAGACCCAGTACTTC.